This T cell receptor beta chain was sequenced for a study of CD8 T cells in Susac syndrome. RNA amounts of about 0.5 to 1 ug underwent reverse transcription with random hexamers. TCRdb re-derived calls from the immunoSEQ multiplex PCR reads in MiXCR, one entry per CDR3 protein. This sample yields more than 150,000 distinct CDR3 sequences, of which roughly 95% are seen a single time; around 0.12% belongs to the top ten. Germline-derived CDR1 and CDR2 are SQVTM and ANQGSEA. The CDR3 contains 14 residues. V lost 8 bases and J 2 bases, leaving 17 bases between the germline ends. V gene TRBV29-1 combines with J gene TRBJ2-3; D may be TRBD2 (6 bases). Sequences were obtained from CD4+ T cells from PBMCs. This clonotype was sampled from a human donor with Susac syndrome. CDR3 bases: TGCAGCTCCTCTTTAGCGGTTTACACAGATACGCAGTATTTT. Amino acid sequence: CSSSLAVYTDTQYF.